This T cell receptor (beta chain) was sequenced in a study of blood T cell repertoires in COVID-19. CDR1 and CDR2 from the germline V gene are MNHEY and SMNVEV (reference sequence). The V gene end was trimmed by 9 bases and the J gene end by 7 bases; junction bases not matched to a gene: 11. This CDR3 spans 14 amino acids. This table comes from immunoSEQ multiplex PCR, and its TCRdb copy is limited to in-frame clones, with some not included. The repertoire holds about 270,000 clones, with around 89% as singletons. The V gene is TRBV27, the J gene TRBJ1-2, with 10 bases matching TRBD1. This clonotype was sampled from a woman in her 50s who had recovered from COVID-19. Sequencing input: PBMCs or T cells enriched from blood (not recorded which). The CDR3 spells CASAPGQGKSGYTF. For the CDR3, the DNA is TGTGCCAGTGCGCCGGGACAGGGGAAGAGTGGCTACACCTTC.